The 18 T cell receptor beta chains below come from one sample, sequenced in a study of OX40 agonist ivuxolimab in advanced cancers. Clones were sequenced by immunoSEQ multiplex PCR, and TCRdb holds only the in-frame ones, with some missing. This sample has about 27,000 clones, with roughly 80% found just once. The source was CD4+ or CD8+ T cells sorted from blood, collected in a trial of the OX40 agonist ivuxolimab. The receptors derive from an adult with an advanced solid tumor such as melanoma, head and neck, liver or kidney cancer.

The V call is TRBV18, the J call TRBJ1-4; D call uncertain. This CDR3 region has 14 residues. V lost 1 base to trimming and J lost 10 bases, with 13 bases between them. Germline V gene lookup returns CDR1 KGHSH and CDR2 LQKENI. The CDR3 here is CASSPLPGKVKLFF. CDR3 DNA: TGTGCCAGCTCACCACTTCCCGGGAAGGTAAAACTGTTTTTT.

This clone came up once. The chain recombines TRBV11-2 with TRBJ2-1; TRBD2 matches at 10 bases. CDR3 length: 15 residues. Germline values: CDR1 SGHAT, CDR2 FQNNGV. V trimming: 5 bases; J trimming: 2 bases; junction bases outside the gene matches: 3. Written as DNA, the CDR3 is TGTGCCAGCAGCCCGACTAGCGGGCCCTACAATGAGCAGTTCTTC. This translates into CASSPTSGPYNEQFF.

V is TRBV4-1 and J is TRBJ1-3; TRBD1 is a possible D gene (6 bases). V shed 1 base and J shed 3 bases, with 10 bases lying between them. This CDR3 region has 15 residues. The germline V gene has CDR1 MGHRA and CDR2 YSYEKL. The CDR3 loop is CASSQGAGDGNTIYF. Written as DNA, the CDR3 is TGCGCCAGCAGCCAAGGGGCAGGGGATGGAAACACCATATATTTT.

V is TRBV5-1 and J is TRBJ1-2; D not resolved. The CDR3 sequence is 13 residues long. CDR1 and CDR2 from the germline V gene are SGHRS and YFSETQ. V shed 4 bases and J shed 6 bases, with 13 bases lying between them. The CDR3 DNA follows: TGCGCCAGCAGCCGCGAGGGTTTAAATGGCTACACCTTC. Translating gives CASSREGLNGYTF. Based on the CDR3 plus reference TRBV5-1 and TRBJ1-2, the full variable domain is KAGVTQTPRYLIKTRGQQVTLSCSPISGHRSVSWYQQTPGQGLQFLFEYFSETQRNKGNFPGRFSGRQFSNSRSEMNVSTLELGDSALYLCASSREGLNGYTFGSGTRLTVV.

By share of the sample, this clone is medium-sized. The CDR3 coding sequence is TGCGCCAGCAGCCAGGTCGATATGGGGTTCATAACCTACGAGCAGTACTTC. Protein product: CASSQVDMGFITYEQYF. The genes are TRBV4-1 and TRBJ2-7, with D uncertain. V lost 3 bases and J lost 2, with 20 bases in between. From germline, CDR1 is MGHRA and CDR2 YSYEKL. The CDR3 totals 17 residues.

The V gene is TRBV2, the J gene TRBJ2-7; 11 bases match TRBD2. V was pared by 5 bases and J by 0 bases, with 0 bases of the junction left unmatched. The V gene's germline CDR1 is SNHLY and CDR2 FYNNEI. The CDR3 extends over 14 amino acids. The CDR3 DNA sequence: TGTGCCAGCAGTCTAGCGGGGGGCTCCTACGAGCAGTACTTC. Protein product: CASSLAGGSYEQYF.

The V call is TRBV10-3, the J call TRBJ1-2; 7 nucleotides align to TRBD1. The ends lost 4 bases at V and 3 bases at J; junction bases unmatched: 5. The CDR3 is made up of 14 amino acids. The germline gives CDR1 ENHRY, CDR2 SYGVKD. The CDR3 DNA sequence: TGTGCCATCAGTGGTTCCAGGGGGGACTATGGCTACACCTTC. Translation: CAISGSRGDYGYTF.

The rearrangement links TRBV5-1 to TRBJ1-2, with TRBD1 identical over 9 bases. Trimming took 2 bases from V and 8 from J; bases not matched to a gene: 16. This CDR3 has 17 residues. CDR1 and CDR2 (germline): SGHRS, YFSETQ. As DNA, the CDR3 is TGCGCCAGCAGCTTCAGCGATCCGGGACAGGGTAGTAAGGGCTACACCTTC. It codes for CASSFSDPGQGSKGYTF.

CDR3 DNA: TGTGCCTGGAATGCGCAGGGTAACACTGAAGCTTTCTTT. It codes for CAWNAQGNTEAFF. The V gene is TRBV30, the J gene TRBJ1-1; maybe TRBD1 (5 bases). CDR3 size: 13 residues. The V end was cut by 4 bases, the J end by 2 bases, with 11 bases between. Germline CDR1 GTSNPN, CDR2 SVGIG (reference sequence).

V is TRBV6-5 and J is TRBJ2-3; possible D gene TRBD2, 7 bases. Deletions cut 2 bases from V and 3 bases from J, with 15 bases between. From germline, CDR1 is MNHEY and CDR2 SVGAGI. This CDR3 has 16 amino acids. CDR3 nucleotide sequence: TGTGCCAGCAGTTACGGGGGGGGGCGGCCGACAGATACGCAGTATTTT. It translates to CASSYGGGRPTDTQYF.

The rearrangement links TRBV6-1 to TRBJ2-7, with TRBD2 as a possible D gene (5 bases). The CDR3 consists of 15 residues. Trimming removed 7 bases from V and 5 bases from J, with 21 bases in between. CDR1 is MNHNS, CDR2 SASEGT, per germline. The CDR3 DNA sequence: TGTGCCAGCACCCCTGGAAGCGCCCGAGGGAACGAGCAGTACTTC. Protein: CASTPGSARGNEQYF.

The V call is TRBV10-3, the J call TRBJ2-1, with TRBD1 matching 9 bases. The CDR3 contains 15 residues. The germline V gene encodes CDR1 ENHRY and CDR2 SYGVKD. Trimming removed 3 bases from V and 10 bases from J; junction bases left unmatched: 10. CDR3 in amino acids: CAISDRRGQGGEQFF. The CDR3 region has the DNA TGTGCCATCAGTGATAGGAGGGGACAGGGCGGCGAGCAGTTCTTC.

This clone was picked up a small number of times. V is TRBV6-1 and J is TRBJ1-1; D is possibly TRBD1 (5 bases). With 6 bases removed from V and 9 bases from J, the gap between germline ends came to 11 bases. The CDR3 is 11 amino acids. Germline V gene lookup returns CDR1 MNHNS and CDR2 SASEGT. The CDR3 loop is CASSGDRKAFF. The CDR3 bases are TGTGCCAGCAGCGGGGACCGGAAAGCTTTCTTT.

This clone was counted a single time. V gene TRBV4-2 combines with J gene TRBJ2-1, with D perhaps assigned TRBD1 or TRBD2 (5 bases each). This CDR3 contains 16 residues. The V end lost 1 base, the J end lost 6 bases, and 16 bases lay between the germline ends. Per the germline V gene, CDR1 is LGHNA and CDR2 is YNFKEQ. The CDR3 nucleotides are TGTGCCAGCAGCCAAGCCCCCGGGGACCAATTCAATGAGCAGTTCTTC. This sequence encodes CASSQAPGDQFNEQFF.

This clone was seen once. The chain employs TRBV5-1 and TRBJ2-1; tentative D call: TRBD2 (6 bases). The V end lost 4 bases, the J end lost 0 bases, and 11 bases lay between the germline ends. This CDR3 has 15 residues. From germline, CDR1 is SGHRS and CDR2 YFSETQ. CDR3 loop: CASSPGLNSYNEQFF. In nucleotides, the CDR3 is TGCGCCAGCAGCCCGGGACTCAACTCCTACAATGAGCAGTTCTTC.

V gene TRBV6-1 combines with J gene TRBJ2-5, with D perhaps assigned TRBD1 or TRBD2 (5 bases each). This CDR3 contains 14 residues. The ends were cut back, 6 bases at V and 5 bases at J, with 16 bases in the middle. Germline CDR1 is MNHNS and CDR2 is SASEGT. CDR3 sequence reads: CASSPGPTGETQYF. The CDR3 coding sequence is TGTGCCAGCAGCCCGGGGCCCACGGGGGAGACCCAGTACTTC.

The V call is TRBV6-1, the J call TRBJ1-1, with D perhaps matching TRBD1 (5 bases). The V end was cut by 5 bases, the J end by 1 base, with 11 bases between. Germline-derived CDR1 and CDR2 are MNHNS and SASEGT. CDR3 length: 14 amino acids. DNA of the CDR3: TGTGCCAGCAGTTCCCGACAGAAGAACACTGAAGCTTTCTTT. It specifies CASSSRQKNTEAFF.

This chain uses TRBV12-5 with TRBJ1-2; the D is unclear. The CDR3 runs to 15 residues. V was trimmed by 1 base and J by 5 bases, leaving 14 bases between them. Germline CDR1 is LGHNT and CDR2 is FRNRAP. CDR3 residues: CASGLAPTVTYGYTF. The DNA of the CDR3 is TGTGCTAGTGGTTTGGCACCTACAGTTACATATGGCTACACCTTC.